The clone carrying this TCR beta chain was found once. The CDR3 contains 15 residues. The germline CDR1 and CDR2 sequences are SNHLY and FYNNEI. Trimming removed 5 bases from V and 2 bases from J; junction bases left unmatched: 4. The sample belongs to a study of blood T cell repertoires in COVID-19. About the research overall: Italy, Spain and the United States were the sources of the convalescent and acute COVID-19 samples.

Data came from immunoSEQ multiplex PCR; TCRdb stores just in-frame clones and leaves some out. This sample has hundreds of thousands of clones; 88% occur once, and the top ten carry 0.99%. V is TRBV2 and J is TRBJ1-4; 8 bases agree with TRBD1. The material sequenced was peripheral blood. The origin of this receptor is a woman in her forties who had recovered from COVID-19. CDR3 DNA sequence: TGTGCCAGCAGTACTCGACAGGGGACTAATGAAAAACTGTTTTTT. This translates into CASSTRQGTNEKLFF.